This is a list of T cell receptor beta chains from one sample in a study of shared clonotypes between healthy human individuals. The assay was immunoSEQ multiplex PCR, and TCRdb's table has in-frame clones only and misses some. In the table there are 2 million to 2.5 million clones, about 90% of which are singletons. The sequencing input was naive CD4+ T cells from PBMCs. These receptors all come from a man aged 18 to 35 in good health. Some clones in this sample may be carry-over from other donors' samples. The conserved cysteine and the conserved F or W are not part of the CDR3 here.

CDR3 protein: ASSPGDRAYEQY; J gene: TRBJ2-7; V gene: TRBV7-2
CDR3 protein: AVGFVGGAEAF; J gene: TRBJ1-1; V gene: TRBV11-2
CDR3 protein: ASRRGPDTGELF; J gene: TRBJ2-2; V gene: TRBV9
CDR3 protein: AWSVTRGLVGEKLF; J gene: TRBJ1-4; V gene: TRBV30
CDR3 protein: AGGQTYEQY; J gene: TRBJ2-7; V gene: TRBV2
CDR3 protein: ASKVQGAGTGELF; J gene: TRBJ2-2; V gene: TRBV7-2
CDR3 protein: ASSFGQGYGYT; J gene: TRBJ1-2; V gene: TRBV6-6
CDR3 protein: ASSLSGTGLYEQY; J gene: TRBJ2-7; V gene: TRBV28
CDR3 protein: ASSFLAGNEQF; J gene: TRBJ2-1; V gene: TRBV6-4
CDR3 protein: AWSVVGNEQF; J gene: TRBJ2-1; V gene: TRBV30
CDR3 protein: ASSPGQGSYEQY; J gene: TRBJ2-7; V gene: TRBV4-2
CDR3 protein: ASSIGYRGENQPQH; J gene: TRBJ1-5; V gene: TRBV19
CDR3 protein: ASSFSLAGGPFSYNEQF; J gene: TRBJ2-1; V gene: TRBV7-8
CDR3 protein: AWSAVGPSGPL; J gene: TRBJ1-2; V gene: TRBV30
CDR3 protein: ASSFMRLAGNEQF; J gene: TRBJ2-1; V gene: TRBV7-9
CDR3 protein: ASKGVGYGYT; J gene: TRBJ1-2; V gene: TRBV6-5
CDR3 protein: ASSRDGNYGYT; J gene: TRBJ1-2; V gene: TRBV19
CDR3 protein: ASSSGLTSSYEQY; J gene: TRBJ2-7; V gene: TRBV5-4
CDR3 protein: ASSNPSGPYNEQF; J gene: TRBJ2-1; V gene: TRBV5-1
CDR3 protein: ASSSTGDYYNEQF; J gene: TRBJ2-1; V gene: TRBV5-1
CDR3 protein: ASSDDRVRAKNIQY; J gene: TRBJ2-4; V gene: TRBV6-1
CDR3 protein: AISEGRTSGKNKGETQY; J gene: TRBJ2-5; V gene: TRBV10-3
CDR3 protein: ASSQSGTTETQY; J gene: TRBJ2-5; V gene: TRBV4-3
CDR3 protein: ASSERRNYGYT; J gene: TRBJ1-2; V gene: TRBV6-1
CDR3 protein: ASRDQSYQAYNEQF; J gene: TRBJ2-1; V gene: TRBV6-6
CDR3 protein: ASSVFDGQNTEAF; J gene: TRBJ1-1; V gene: TRBV6-1
CDR3 protein: ASSAKSSGSSHEQF; J gene: TRBJ2-1; V gene: TRBV6-1
CDR3 protein: ASSLYRDRGSYNEQF; J gene: TRBJ2-1; V gene: TRBV11-2
CDR3 protein: ASSDQRLAF; J gene: TRBJ1-1; V gene: TRBV2
CDR3 protein: ASSLRDLRAGYT; J gene: TRBJ1-2; V gene: TRBV28
CDR3 protein: ASSFGTGGWDTQY; J gene: TRBJ2-3; V gene: TRBV6-6
CDR3 protein: ASQLTAQGYEQY; J gene: TRBJ2-7; V gene: TRBV18
CDR3 protein: ASIAGTGSAGELF; J gene: TRBJ2-2; V gene: TRBV6-1
CDR3 protein: ASSSLGTENTEAF; J gene: TRBJ1-1; V gene: TRBV11-2
CDR3 protein: ASSFPRGLEQF; J gene: TRBJ2-1; V gene: TRBV28
CDR3 protein: ASTQNADTQY; J gene: TRBJ2-3; V gene: TRBV6-1
CDR3 protein: ASRLAGLYNEQF; J gene: TRBJ2-1; V gene: TRBV2
CDR3 protein: ASSTGQGGGELF; J gene: TRBJ2-2; V gene: TRBV6-6
CDR3 protein: AISDSGTTLEKLF; J gene: TRBJ1-4; V gene: TRBV10-3
CDR3 protein: ASSPFQSTDTQY; J gene: TRBJ2-3; V gene: TRBV11-2
CDR3 protein: ASSKGQGRLINYGYT; J gene: TRBJ1-2; V gene: TRBV6-1